This TCR beta chain was obtained from a study of T-cell reconstitution after alpha-beta-depleted transplantation in children. The V gene lost 3 bases and the J gene lost 6 bases, with 13 bases spanning the gap. Germline CDR1 is DFQATT and CDR2 is SNEGSKA (reference sequence). The CDR3 extends over 13 amino acids. This clonotype occurred a few times. Using unique molecular identifiers, the investigators prepared the TCRbeta library. MiXCR, applied by TCRdb to the PCR reads, yields one record per CDR3 protein. The repertoire consists of around 600,000 distinct CDR3 sequences, with roughly a tenth occurring once and the leading ten covering roughly 4%.

This chain links TRBV20-1 with TRBJ2-3; tentatively, D is TRBD2 (5 bases). The input for sequencing was PBMCs from the stem cell graft donor, taken from the stem cell graft. The TCR comes from a human donor who donated a stem cell graft to a child with acute myeloid leukemia. The CDR3 here is CSASGVTLDTQYF. The CDR3 DNA reads TGCAGTGCTAGCGGGGTCACTTTGGATACGCAGTATTTT.